This T cell receptor beta chain was sequenced for a study of blood T cell repertoires in COVID-19. Study-level information: Acute-phase and convalescent COVID-19 samples originated in the United States, Italy and Spain. T cells, B-cell-depleted T cells, or PBMCs supplied cDNA or gDNA.

As handled by the study authors: Scientists estimated how many nucleated cells there were by amplifying reference gene primers. Here immunoSEQ multiplex PCR was the method, and the copy in TCRdb shows in-frame clones only, minus some. The V and J calls and clone size are taken from that table; D and trimming were inferred from the DNA. The sample contains some 180,000 clones, about 85% of which appear only once. In germline, CDR1 is SGHRS, CDR2 YFSETQ. There are 13 residues in the CDR3. The ends lost 4 bases at V and 7 bases at J; junction bases unmatched: 6. The clonotype comes from a woman in her sixties or seventies with acute or convalescent COVID-19. V usage is TRBV5-1 and J usage is TRBJ1-2, with 8 nucleotides matching TRBD1. The sample taken for sequencing was peripheral blood. In DNA, the CDR3 is TGCGCCAGCAGCCAGGGACAGGTCGGTGGCTACACCTTC. It encodes CASSQGQVGGYTF.